Each of the 7 T cell receptor beta chains below was sequenced from the same sample in a study of T cell responses to AZD1222 COVID-19 vaccine. Repertoires were generated with immunoSEQ multiplex PCR, while TCRdb's copy carries only in-frame clones and drops some. This sample has 150,000 to 200,000 clones; about nine tenths occur once, and the top ten carry about 3%. The sequences come from peripheral blood, collected on day 0 of AZD1222 vaccination. The receptors come from an adult in good health.

CDR3 sequence reads: CASSLSLDTQYF. The CDR3 region has the DNA TGCGCCAGCAGCCTGTCCCTCGATACGCAGTATTTT. The chain recombines TRBV5-1 with TRBJ2-3; D not resolved. Germline V gene sequence: CDR1 SGHRS, CDR2 YFSETQ. This CDR3 is built from 12 residues. V was cut by 4 bases and J by 6 bases, with 9 bases left in between. The full variable domain, in which reference TRBV5-1 and TRBJ2-3 provide the parts outside the CDR3, is KAGVTQTPRYLIKTRGQQVTLSCSPISGHRSVSWYQQTPGQGLQFLFEYFSETQRNKGNFPGRFSGRQFSNSRSEMNVSTLELGDSALYLCASSLSLDTQYFGPGTRLTVL.

The chain carries TRBV7-2 and TRBJ2-7; 11 nucleotides align to TRBD1. V shed 4 bases, J shed 3 bases, and the junction held 17 bases outside the gene matches. Germline CDR1 SGHTA, CDR2 FQGNSA. This CDR3 spans 19 amino acids. CDR3 amino acids: CASSSPRDRGFLWSYEQYF. The CDR3 nucleotides read TGTGCCAGCAGCTCCCCCAGGGACAGGGGGTTTTTATGGAGCTACGAGCAGTACTTC.

This clone was counted between two and nine times. V is TRBV6-2 or TRBV6-3 and J is TRBJ2-1, with 11 bases aligning to TRBD2. V was pared by 2 bases and J by 8 bases, with 5 bases of the junction left unmatched. There are 15 residues in the CDR3. Per germline, CDR1 MNHEY and CDR2 SVGEGT. The CDR3, as DNA: TGTGCCAGCAGTTACCGGCTAGCGGGAGGAGATGAGCAGTTCTTC. Amino acid sequence: CASSYRLAGGDEQFF.

The chain links TRBV27 to TRBJ2-5; 8 bases agree with TRBD2. The CDR3 contains 13 residues. V was clipped by 5 bases and J by 6 bases; unmatched bases: 5. From germline, CDR1 is MNHEY and CDR2 SMNVEV (reference sequence). The CDR3 loop reads CASSTSGSKTQYF. In DNA form, the CDR3 reads TGTGCCAGCAGTACCAGCGGGAGTAAGACCCAGTACTTC.

This clone occurred a few times. The chain recombines TRBV5-4 with TRBJ2-7, with D possibly matching TRBD2 (6 bases). The CDR3 consists of 12 residues. Germline V gene lookup returns CDR1 SGHNT and CDR2 YYREEE (reference sequence). Deletions cut 4 bases from V and 6 bases from J, with 11 bases between. CDR3 in amino acids: CASSPHGGEQYF. The CDR3 DNA reads as TGTGCCAGCAGCCCTCACGGGGGCGAGCAGTACTTC.

The chain joins TRBV14 to TRBJ1-2; D remains unclear. The length of the CDR3 is 16 residues. Germline V CDR1 and CDR2: SGHDN, FVKESK. Trimming took off 0 bases at V and 2 bases at J, with 13 bases between the two ends. The CDR3 DNA sequence: TGTGCCAGCAGCCAAGAAGTTCAGGTGGGGAACTATGGCTACACCTTC. Its protein product is CASSQEVQVGNYGYTF.

The chain has TRBV18 and TRBJ1-3, with D possibly being TRBD1 (5 bases). Between the trimmed V and J ends, which lost 6 bases and 3 bases, there was a span of 12 bases. The CDR3 has 14 residues. Germline V lookup: CDR1 KGHSH, CDR2 LQKENI. CDR3 loop: CASSPNDSGNTIYF. The CDR3 nucleotides are TGTGCCAGCTCCCCTAACGACAGTGGAAACACCATATATTTT. Variable domain in full (rest from reference TRBV18 and TRBJ1-3): NAGVMQNPRHLVRRRGQEARLRCSPMKGHSHVYWYRQLPEEGLKFMVYLQKENIIDESGMPKERFSAEFPKEGPSILRIQQVVRGDSAAYFCASSPNDSGNTIYFGEGSWLTVV.